This TCR beta chain was profiled in a study of shared clonotypes between healthy human individuals. Generated by immunoSEQ multiplex PCR, the TCRdb table keeps only in-frame clones and is missing some. Of hundreds of thousands of clones listed, roughly 70% are singletons. This sequence was found in a young woman in good health. The sequenced sample was memory CD4+ T cells sorted from blood. Subset meaning: CD45RA-negative fraction.

The DNA for the CDR3 is TGTGCCAGTCGACAGGGTCACGGGGAGCTGTTTTTT. As protein: CASRQGHGELFF. J is TRBJ2-2 and V is TRBV19; 7 nucleotides match TRBD1. Looked up from germline, CDR1 is LNHDA and CDR2 is SQIVND (reference sequence). The CDR3 extends over 12 amino acids. The ends lost 8 bases at V and 7 bases at J; junction bases unmatched: 4. Drawing the rest from reference TRBV19 and TRBJ2-2, the complete variable domain is DGGITQSPKYLFRKEGQNVTLSCEQNLNHDAMYWYRQDPGQGLRLIYYSQIVNDFQKGDIAEGYSVSREKKESFPLTVTSAQKNPTAFYLCASRQGHGELFFGEGSRLTVL.